This passage covers 31 T cell receptor beta chains from one sample sequenced in a study of cytomegalovirus exposure and HLA in healthy donors. Researchers ran the PCR with 60 Vbeta and 13 Jbeta primers. Profiling relied on immunoSEQ multiplex PCR, and the TCRdb table lists in-frame clones only, not all of them. Found here are approximately 130,000 clones, roughly 86% of them singletons; the top ten hold about 1.8%. Sequenced: PBMCs. These receptors all come from a man between 18 and 29 years old in good health and CMV-seronegative.

This chain uses TRBV9 with TRBJ2-1; 8 positions match TRBD1. The CDR3 has 14 residues. V lost 3 bases and J lost 10; bases outside the gene matches: 9. The germline V gene encodes CDR1 SGDLS and CDR2 YYNGEE. The CDR3 region is CASSGQGRPREQFF. The CDR3 region has the DNA TGTGCCAGCAGCGGACAGGGGCGCCCCCGGGAGCAGTTCTTC.

The table lists this clone with a few counts. This sequence joins TRBV4-1 and TRBJ2-6; D uncertain. CDR3 length equals 17 residues. Germline CDR1 reads MGHRA; CDR2 reads YSYEKL. V was pared by 2 bases and J by 0 bases, with 11 bases between. The CDR3 sequence is CASSQSTSASGANVLTF. DNA for the CDR3: TGCGCCAGCAGCCAATCCACCAGCGCCTCTGGGGCCAACGTCCTGACTTTC.

CDR3 DNA: TGTGCCAGCACCGCCCGGCCGACAGGGAATGAGCAGTTCTTC. This gives the protein CASTARPTGNEQFF. The chain carries TRBV7-9 and TRBJ2-1, with TRBD1 matching over 7 bases. CDR3 length: 14 residues. Trimming removed 7 bases from V and 7 bases from J; junction bases left unmatched: 10. The germline V gene has CDR1 SEHNR and CDR2 FQNEAQ (reference sequence).

The table lists this clone with a few counts. The chain recombines TRBV29-1 with TRBJ2-2, with 11 bases lining up with TRBD1. The germline CDR1 and CDR2 sequences are SQVTM and ANQGSEA. CDR3 length equals 14 residues. Trimming at V came to 6 bases and at J to 2 bases, leaving 2 bases not matched to a gene. The CDR3 DNA is TGCAGCGTCCGGACAGGGGGCAACACCGGGGAGCTGTTTTTT. Translating gives CSVRTGGNTGELFF.

The chain joins TRBV9 to TRBJ2-1, with 15 bases matching TRBD2. With V trimmed by 3 bases and J by 9 bases, 19 bases remained unmatched. Germline CDR1 SGDLS, CDR2 YYNGEE. This CDR3 comprises 20 residues. The CDR3 sequence is CASSEAGTSGGSIRRSEQFF. The DNA of the CDR3 is TGTGCCAGCAGCGAGGCCGGGACTAGCGGGGGGAGCATTCGCCGCAGTGAGCAGTTCTTC.

This clone was counted between two and nine times. The V call is TRBV4-3, the J call TRBJ1-1, with D possibly TRBD1 on 5 matching bases. The germline V gene encodes CDR1 LGHNA and CDR2 YSLEER. The CDR3 is made up of 14 amino acids. Trimming stripped 4 bases from V and 1 base from J, with 10 bases between. In nucleotides, the CDR3 is TGCGCCAGCAGCCGAGAGGGGCAGAACACTGAAGCTTTCTTT. Its translation is CASSREGQNTEAFF.

This clone was observed a few times. The chain couples TRBV25-1 to TRBJ2-3; D perhaps matches TRBD2 (7 bases). Germline assignment: CDR1 MGHDK and CDR2 SYGVNS. The ends were cut back, 4 bases at V and 0 bases at J, with 17 bases in the middle. The CDR3 extends over 17 amino acids. As DNA, the CDR3 is TGTGCCAGCAGTGGAACAAGGGGGGGCGGTAGCACAGATACGCAGTATTTT. Protein: CASSGTRGGGSTDTQYF.

The CDR3 region has the DNA TGTGCCAGCAGCCCCGACAGGGTCACCGGGGAGCTGTTTTTT. It is translated as CASSPDRVTGELFF. The genes are TRBV7-8 and TRBJ2-2; 7 nucleotides line up with TRBD1. The J segment lost 4 bases and the V segment lost 5 bases, leaving 4 bases of the junction unmatched. The CDR3 is 14 residues long. CDR1 SGHVS and CDR2 FQNEAQ come from the germline V gene.

The chain uses TRBV6-5 and TRBJ1-6; 7 nucleotides line up with TRBD1. The CDR3 loop spans 13 amino acids. Germline-derived CDR1 and CDR2 are MNHEY and SVGAGI. V was pared by 5 bases and J by 8 bases, with 3 bases of the junction left unmatched. This CDR3 is CASSLDRYSPLHF. CDR3 DNA: TGTGCCAGCAGTCTGGACAGGTATTCACCCCTCCACTTT.

The V call is TRBV7-3, the J call TRBJ1-1; a weak D match, TRBD1 (6 bases). Germline V gives CDR1 SGHTA, CDR2 FQGTGA. The CDR3 covers 14 residues. Trimming shortened V by 5 bases and J by 1 base, and 11 bases separated the two germline ends. Here the CDR3 DNA reads TGTGCCAGCAGCCAACAGGGTTCGAACACTGAAGCTTTCTTT. This codes for CASSQQGSNTEAFF.

In its sample, this clone was seen a few times. This chain joins TRBV5-1 and TRBJ1-4; 7 positions match TRBD1. Germline assignment: CDR1 SGHRS and CDR2 YFSETQ. This CDR3 has 14 residues. V shed 0 bases, J shed 5 bases, and the junction held 1 base outside the gene matches. CDR3 protein: CASSLGRGNEKLFF. Written as DNA, the CDR3 is TGCGCCAGCAGCTTGGGCAGGGGGAATGAAAAACTGTTTTTT.

This clone came up a few times. The chain joins TRBV10-3 to TRBJ2-7; D gene unclear. The CDR3 length is 14 residues. In germline, CDR1 is ENHRY, CDR2 SYGVKD. V lost 3 bases and J lost 6, with 15 bases in between. In DNA, the CDR3 is TGTGCCATCAGTGATGTGGGCTTGGAAGGCGAGCAGTACTTC. Translated, it gives CAISDVGLEGEQYF.

This clone appeared a single time. At one boundary the junction diverges from the germline segment, which might be a read error. The chain recombines TRBV7-9 with TRBJ2-3; D uncertain. The CDR3 is made up of 12 amino acids. CDR1 and CDR2 (germline): SEHNR, FQNEAQ (reference sequence). The chain's CDR3 is CSSSLSSYAQYF. Written as DNA, the CDR3 is TGTTCCAGCAGCTTGTCTTCCTATGCGCAGTATTTT.

The chain combines TRBV9 with TRBJ1-6; 7 bases align to TRBD1. The CDR3 totals 15 residues. CDR1 is SGDLS, CDR2 YYNGEE, per germline. V was clipped by 1 base and J by 6 bases; unmatched bases: 4. CDR3 sequence: CASSVYRDSNSPLHF. Here the CDR3 DNA reads TGTGCCAGCAGCGTATATCGGGACAGTAATTCACCCCTCCACTTT.

The V and J genes are TRBV18 and TRBJ2-7, with 11 bases that match TRBD1. The J segment lost 3 bases and the V segment lost 3 bases, leaving 4 bases of the junction unmatched. Germline CDR1 is KGHSH and CDR2 is LQKENI. This CDR3 has 15 amino acids. CDR3 sequence (DNA): TGTGCCAGCTCACCTTCGGACAGGGGGCACTACGAGCAGTACTTC. Residues: CASSPSDRGHYEQYF.

V gene TRBV7-6 combines with J gene TRBJ1-1; 7 nucleotides agree with TRBD1. Germline V gene lookup returns CDR1 SGHVS and CDR2 FNYEAQ. This CDR3 spans 14 amino acids. Trimming took 2 bases from V and 8 from J; bases not matched to a gene: 8. CDR3 in DNA: TGTGCCAGCAGCTTATCTCGGACAGGCCCCGAAGCTTTCTTT. Protein: CASSLSRTGPEAFF.

The V and J genes are TRBV27 and TRBJ2-5, with TRBD1 identical over 8 bases. Germline trimming cut 2 bases from V and 1 base from J; bases unmatched to any gene: 0. The CDR3 has 14 amino acids. The V gene's germline CDR1 is MNHEY and CDR2 SMNVEV (reference sequence). CDR3 DNA sequence: TGTGCCAGCAGTTTACAGGGGGCCCAAGAGACCCAGTACTTC. Translating it yields CASSLQGAQETQYF.

This sequence joins TRBV5-6 and TRBJ2-7; 14 bases align to TRBD2. The CDR3 is 16 amino acids. Trimming removed 4 bases from V and 1 base from J; junction bases left unmatched: 4. CDR1 is SGHDT and CDR2 is YYEEEE in the germline V gene. The CDR3 region is CASSRTSGGPSYEQYF. The CDR3, as DNA: TGTGCCAGCAGCAGGACTAGCGGGGGGCCATCCTACGAGCAGTACTTC.

J is TRBJ1-1 and V is TRBV27; D ambiguous. CDR1 and CDR2 from the germline V gene are MNHEY and SMNVEV (reference sequence). With 7 bases removed from V and 4 bases from J, the gap between germline ends came to 16 bases. This CDR3 spans 14 amino acids. CDR3 residues: CASTPLLGSTEAFF. The CDR3 DNA is TGTGCCAGCACCCCCCTCCTCGGTAGCACTGAAGCTTTCTTT.

In its sample, this clone was seen a few times. The CDR3 DNA is TGTGCCAGCACCCCGTCGTGGGGGGTAAGCTCCTACGAGCAGTACTTC. It specifies CASTPSWGVSSYEQYF. The chain uses TRBV27 and TRBJ2-7; D possibly corresponds to TRBD2 (6 bases). Trimming removed 7 bases from V and 0 bases from J, with 19 bases in between. CDR3 length: 16 residues. Germline CDR1 MNHEY, CDR2 SMNVEV (reference sequence).

The chain employs TRBV13 and TRBJ2-7; 7 bases are a match to TRBD2. J lost 2 bases, V lost 4 bases, and 14 bases had no gene match. The CDR3 is 17 residues long. The V gene's germline CDR1 is PRHDT and CDR2 FYEKMQ (reference sequence). CDR3 DNA: TGTGCCAGCAGCTCACCCTACGGGCTAGCGGCACCCTACGAGCAGTACTTC. Protein sequence: CASSSPYGLAAPYEQYF. The variable domain in full, completed from reference TRBV13 and TRBJ2-7, reads AAGVIQSPRHLIKEKRETATLKCYPIPRHDTVYWYQQGPGQDPQFLISFYEKMQSDKGSIPDRFSAQQFSDYHSELNMSSLELGDSALYFCASSSPYGLAAPYEQYFGPGTRLTVT.

The chain links TRBV7-2 to TRBJ1-2; unclear D gene. The CDR3 runs 11 residues. Trimming cost V 2 bases and J 8 bases, with 6 bases left between them. Germline CDR1 SGHTA, CDR2 FQGNSA. Here the CDR3 reads CASSLLRGYTF. CDR3 nucleotides: TGTGCCAGCAGCTTATTACGGGGCTACACCTTC.

The genes are TRBV9 and TRBJ1-5; 7 bases are a match to TRBD1. Germline V gene data show CDR1 as SGDLS and CDR2 as YYNGEE. This CDR3 has 15 residues. The junction had 9 bases not matched to a gene; V was cut back by 4 bases and J by 5 bases. The CDR3 spells CASSLTGELYQPQHF. DNA for the CDR3: TGTGCCAGCAGCCTCACAGGGGAGCTTTATCAGCCCCAGCATTTT.

The rearrangement uses TRBV7-9 and TRBJ1-2; possibly TRBD1 for D (5 bases). This CDR3 contains 14 residues. Germline CDR1 is SEHNR and CDR2 is FQNEAQ (reference sequence). The V end lost 5 bases, the J end lost 8 bases, and 18 bases lay between the germline ends. CDR3 in amino acids: CASSRPGGMFGYTF. CDR3 bases: TGTGCCAGCAGCCGACCCGGGGGAATGTTCGGCTACACCTTC.

The chain combines TRBV6-1 with TRBJ2-1, with a weak D call TRBD1 (5 bases). CDR1 and CDR2 from the germline V gene are MNHNS and SASEGT. The CDR3 has 11 amino acids. V lost 6 bases to trimming and J lost 7 bases, with 7 bases between them. CDR3 nucleotide sequence: TGTGCCAGCAGCAGGGCTAATGAGCAGTTCTTC. Residues: CASSRANEQFF.

The gene calls are TRBV18 and TRBJ2-6, with D possibly TRBD1 on 5 matching bases. Trimming stripped 4 bases from V and 3 bases from J, with 13 bases between. This CDR3 has 16 residues. CDR1 KGHSH and CDR2 LQKENI come from the germline V gene. The DNA of the CDR3 is TGTGCCAGCTCACTTACTCAGGGAAGTGGGGCCAACGTCCTGACTTTC. Protein sequence: CASSLTQGSGANVLTF.

The chain joins TRBV9 to TRBJ2-7; 8 bases are a match to TRBD1. Germline-derived CDR1 and CDR2 are SGDLS and YYNGEE. The CDR3 length is 14 residues. V was pared by 4 bases and J by 4 bases, with 7 bases of the junction left unmatched. As DNA, the CDR3 is TGTGCCAGCAGCTCAGGGGGCGACGGATACGAGCAGTACTTC. Protein sequence: CASSSGGDGYEQYF.

J is TRBJ1-5 and V is TRBV7-6, with 9 bases fitting TRBD1. This CDR3 contains 15 residues. V dropped 2 bases and J dropped 5; count of bases not matched to a gene: 4. Germline CDR1 is SGHVS and CDR2 is FNYEAQ. CDR3 residues: CASSLRDRDDQPQHF. For the CDR3, the DNA is TGTGCCAGCAGCTTACGGGACAGGGATGATCAGCCCCAGCATTTT.

The chain is built from TRBV4-1 and TRBJ2-1; weak D call: TRBD1 (6 bases). This CDR3 is 17 amino acids long. Per germline, CDR1 MGHRA and CDR2 YSYEKL. Between the trimmed V and J ends, which lost 1 base and 9 bases, there was a span of 22 bases. The CDR3 DNA reads TGCGCCAGCAGCCAAGTATCTACAGGGATATGGGGTGCTGAGCAGTTCTTC. Amino acid sequence: CASSQVSTGIWGAEQFF.

The V and J genes are TRBV20-1 and TRBJ1-1; D unclear. The length of the CDR3 is 11 residues. Germline CDR1 is DFQATT and CDR2 is SNEGSKA (reference sequence). V was trimmed by 5 bases and J by 5 bases, leaving 9 bases between them. The CDR3 spells CSAWPGTEAFF. In DNA form, the CDR3 reads TGCAGTGCTTGGCCCGGGACTGAAGCTTTCTTT.

The J gene is TRBJ1-1, the V gene TRBV27; no clear D gene. CDR3 length: 13 amino acids. V was clipped by 6 bases and J by 6 bases, with 14 bases between them. Germline CDR1 reads MNHEY; CDR2 reads SMNVEV (reference sequence). This CDR3 is CASSINAGAEAFF. CDR3 DNA: TGTGCCAGCAGCATAAATGCAGGCGCTGAAGCTTTCTTT.